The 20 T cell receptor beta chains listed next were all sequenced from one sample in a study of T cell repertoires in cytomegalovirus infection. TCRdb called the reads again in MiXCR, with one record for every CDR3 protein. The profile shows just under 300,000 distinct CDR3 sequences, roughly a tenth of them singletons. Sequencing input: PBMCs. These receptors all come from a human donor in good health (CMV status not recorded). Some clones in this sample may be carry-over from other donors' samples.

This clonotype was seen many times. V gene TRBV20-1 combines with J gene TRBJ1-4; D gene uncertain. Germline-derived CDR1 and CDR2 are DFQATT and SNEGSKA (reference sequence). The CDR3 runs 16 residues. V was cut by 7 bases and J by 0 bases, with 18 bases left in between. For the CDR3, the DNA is TGCAGTGGAGGGCCCGGTGTAACCACAACTAATGAAAAACTGTTTTTT. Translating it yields CSGGPGVTTTNEKLFF.

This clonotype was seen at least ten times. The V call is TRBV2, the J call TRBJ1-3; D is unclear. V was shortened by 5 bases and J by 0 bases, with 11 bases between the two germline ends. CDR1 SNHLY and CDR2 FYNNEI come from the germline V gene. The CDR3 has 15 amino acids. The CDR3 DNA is TGTGCCAGCAGTACACAGTTAAGCTCTGGAAACACCATATATTTT. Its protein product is CASSTQLSSGNTIYF.

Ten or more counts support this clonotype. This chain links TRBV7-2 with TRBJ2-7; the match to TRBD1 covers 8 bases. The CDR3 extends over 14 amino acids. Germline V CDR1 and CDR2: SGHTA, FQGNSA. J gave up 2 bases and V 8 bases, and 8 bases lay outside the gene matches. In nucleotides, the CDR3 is TGTGCCAGCCGAAGAACCAGGGGGCCCTACGAGCAGTACTTC. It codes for CASRRTRGPYEQYF.

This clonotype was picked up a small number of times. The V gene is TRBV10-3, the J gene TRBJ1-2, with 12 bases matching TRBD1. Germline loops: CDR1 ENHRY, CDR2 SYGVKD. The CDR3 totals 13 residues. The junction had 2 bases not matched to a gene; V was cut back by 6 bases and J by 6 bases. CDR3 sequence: CAIRGTGGHGYTF. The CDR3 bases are TGTGCCATCAGAGGGACAGGGGGCCATGGCTACACCTTC.

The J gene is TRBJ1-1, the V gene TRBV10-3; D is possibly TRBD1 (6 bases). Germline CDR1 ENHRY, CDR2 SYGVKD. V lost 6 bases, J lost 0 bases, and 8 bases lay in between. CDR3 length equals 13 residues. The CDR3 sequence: CAIRDSLNTEAFF. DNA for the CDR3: TGTGCCATCAGGGACAGCCTGAACACTGAAGCTTTCTTT.

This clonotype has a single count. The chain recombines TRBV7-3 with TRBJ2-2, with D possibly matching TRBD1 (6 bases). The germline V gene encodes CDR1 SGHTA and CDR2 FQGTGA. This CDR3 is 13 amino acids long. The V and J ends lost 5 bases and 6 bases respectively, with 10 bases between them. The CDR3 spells CASSTRGSGELFF. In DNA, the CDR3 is TGTGCCAGCAGCACCAGGGGTTCCGGGGAGCTGTTTTTT.

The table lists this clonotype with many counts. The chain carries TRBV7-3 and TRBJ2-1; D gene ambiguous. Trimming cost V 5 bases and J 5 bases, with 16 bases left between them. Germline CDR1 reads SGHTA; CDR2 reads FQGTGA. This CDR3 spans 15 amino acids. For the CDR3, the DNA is TGTGCCAGCAGCCAAACGTTCAAAAATGACAATGAGCAGTTCTTC. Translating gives CASSQTFKNDNEQFF.

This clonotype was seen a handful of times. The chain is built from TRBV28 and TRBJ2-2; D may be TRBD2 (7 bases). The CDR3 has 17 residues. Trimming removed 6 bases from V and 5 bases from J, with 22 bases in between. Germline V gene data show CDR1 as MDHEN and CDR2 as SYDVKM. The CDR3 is CASSPRGAGALTGELFF. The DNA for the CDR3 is TGTGCCAGCAGCCCCCGGGGGGCGGGGGCCCTAACCGGGGAGCTGTTTTTT. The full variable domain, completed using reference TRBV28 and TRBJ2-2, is DVKVTQSSRYLVKRTGEKVFLECVQDMDHENMFWYRQDPGLGLRLIYFSYDVKMKEKGDIPEGYSVSREKKERFSLILESASTNQTSMYLCASSPRGAGALTGELFFGEGSRLTVL.

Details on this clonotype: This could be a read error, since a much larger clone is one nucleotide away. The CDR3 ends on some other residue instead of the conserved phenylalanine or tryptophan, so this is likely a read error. The CDR3 here is CSANQGPYEQYD. The CDR3 nucleotides read TGCAGTGCTAACCAGGGGCCCTACGAGCAGTACGAC. This rearrangement joins TRBV20-1 to TRBJ2-7; D possibly corresponds to TRBD1 (6 bases). This CDR3 region has 12 residues. With 4 bases removed from V and 2 bases from J, the gap between germline ends came to 9 bases. CDR1 is DFQATT, CDR2 SNEGSKA, per germline (reference sequence).

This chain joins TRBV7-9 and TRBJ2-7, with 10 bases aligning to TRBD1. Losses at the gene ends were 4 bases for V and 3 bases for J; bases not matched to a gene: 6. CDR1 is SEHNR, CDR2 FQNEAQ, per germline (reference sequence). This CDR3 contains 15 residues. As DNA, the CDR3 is TGTGCCAGCAGCTCCGTAGGGACAGGGGACTACGAGCAGTACGTC. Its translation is CASSSVGTGDYEQYV.

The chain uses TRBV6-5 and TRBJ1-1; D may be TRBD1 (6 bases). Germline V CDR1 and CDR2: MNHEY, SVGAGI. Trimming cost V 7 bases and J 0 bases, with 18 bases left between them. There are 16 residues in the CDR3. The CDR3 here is CASIPPAGAMNTEAFF. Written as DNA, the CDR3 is TGTGCCAGCATCCCTCCAGCGGGGGCGATGAACACTGAAGCTTTCTTT.

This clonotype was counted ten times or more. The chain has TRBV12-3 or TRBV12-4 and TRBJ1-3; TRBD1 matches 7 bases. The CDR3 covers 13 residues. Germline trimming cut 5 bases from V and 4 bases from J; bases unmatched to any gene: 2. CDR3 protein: CASSPTGGNTIYF. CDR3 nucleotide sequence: TGTGCCAGCAGTCCGACAGGGGGAAACACCATATATTTT.

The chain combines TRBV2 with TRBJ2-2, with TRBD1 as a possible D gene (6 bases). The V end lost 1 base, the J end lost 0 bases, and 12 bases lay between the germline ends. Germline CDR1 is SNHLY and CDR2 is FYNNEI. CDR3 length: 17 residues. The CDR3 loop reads CASSEGPGHSNTGELFF. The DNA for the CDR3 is TGTGCCAGCAGTGAAGGGCCGGGACATTCGAACACCGGGGAGCTGTTTTTT.

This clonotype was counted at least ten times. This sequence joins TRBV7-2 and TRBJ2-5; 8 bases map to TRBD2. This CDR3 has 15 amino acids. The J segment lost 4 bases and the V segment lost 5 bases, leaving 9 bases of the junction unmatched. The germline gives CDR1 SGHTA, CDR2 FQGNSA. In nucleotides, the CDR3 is TGTGCCAGCAGCCAATTAGCGGGATGGATAGAGACCCAGTACTTC. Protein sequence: CASSQLAGWIETQYF.

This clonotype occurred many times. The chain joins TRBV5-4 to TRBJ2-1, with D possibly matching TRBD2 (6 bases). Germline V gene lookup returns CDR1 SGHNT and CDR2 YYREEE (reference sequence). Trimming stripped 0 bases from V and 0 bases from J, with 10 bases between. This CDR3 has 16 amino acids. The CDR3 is CASSLGLTSSYNEQFF. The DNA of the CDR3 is TGTGCCAGCAGCTTGGGTCTGACTAGCTCCTACAATGAGCAGTTCTTC.

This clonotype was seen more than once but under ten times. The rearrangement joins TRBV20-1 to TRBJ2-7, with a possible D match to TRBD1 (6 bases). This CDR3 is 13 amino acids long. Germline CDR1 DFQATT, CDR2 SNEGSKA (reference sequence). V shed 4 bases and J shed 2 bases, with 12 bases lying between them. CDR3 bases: TGCAGTGCTACGCCGGGACAAACCTACGAGCAGTACTTC. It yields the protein CSATPGQTYEQYF.

CDR3 amino acids: CASSLWGSPEAFF. The DNA for the CDR3 is TGTGCCAGCAGCCTCTGGGGCTCCCCTGAAGCTTTCTTT. This chain connects TRBV14 to TRBJ1-1; D might be TRBD1 (5 bases). CDR1 is SGHDN, CDR2 FVKESK, per germline. The CDR3 has 13 residues. Trimming shortened V by 4 bases and J by 6 bases, and 12 bases separated the two germline ends. Full variable domain (missing parts from reference TRBV14 and TRBJ1-1): EAGVTQFPSHSVIEKGQTVTLRCDPISGHDNLYWYRRVMGKEIKFLLHFVKESKQDESGMPNNRFLAERTGGTYSTLKVQPAELEDSGVYFCASSLWGSPEAFFGQGTRLTVV.

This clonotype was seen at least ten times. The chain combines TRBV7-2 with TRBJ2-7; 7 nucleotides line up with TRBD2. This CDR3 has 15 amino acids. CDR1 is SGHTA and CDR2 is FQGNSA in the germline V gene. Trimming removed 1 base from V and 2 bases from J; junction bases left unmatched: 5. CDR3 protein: CASSLGTGGAYEQYV. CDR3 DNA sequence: TGTGCCAGCAGCTTAGGGACTGGGGGGGCCTACGAGCAGTACGTC.

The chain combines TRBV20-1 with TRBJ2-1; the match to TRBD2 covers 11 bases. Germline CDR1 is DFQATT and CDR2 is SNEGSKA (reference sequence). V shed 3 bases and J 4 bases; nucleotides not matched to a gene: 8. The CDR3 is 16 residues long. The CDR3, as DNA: TGCAGTGCTAGTGGGTCTAGCGGGGGGCGGTACAATGAGCAGTTCTTC. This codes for CSASGSSGGRYNEQFF.

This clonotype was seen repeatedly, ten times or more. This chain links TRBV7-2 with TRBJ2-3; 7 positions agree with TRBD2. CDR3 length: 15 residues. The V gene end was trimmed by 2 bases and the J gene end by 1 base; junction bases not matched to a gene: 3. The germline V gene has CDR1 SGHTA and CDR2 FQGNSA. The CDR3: CASSLLAARTDTQYF. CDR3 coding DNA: TGTGCCAGCAGCTTACTAGCGGCGCGCACAGATACGCAGTATTTT.